This section outlines one T cell receptor beta chain sequence together with its context. Its antigen is unidentified. The data originate from a study of blood T cells in healthy people across ages. Through a sample-barcoded 5' primer and a J-beta primer mix, a second PCR was run for 7 to 11 cycles. In TCRdb, the 5' RACE reads were re-called with MiXCR into one record per CDR3 protein. The table records roughly 1.5 million distinct CDR3 sequences, about 45% of them present only once. V lost 0 bases, J lost 2 bases, and 14 bases lay in between. The germline gives CDR1 LGHNA, CDR2 YNFKEQ. CDR3 length: 17 residues. Each sample provided at least 5 micrograms of extracted total RNA. Study-level points and caveats: With age, beta diversity per million T cells declined roughly linearly, significantly by 40. Unknown CMV status may confound age-related changes in expanded clones.

The sequence was obtained from a young woman in good health. Sequencing was done on a sample of blood. This chain links TRBV4-2 with TRBJ1-3; possible D gene TRBD1, 5 bases. CDR3 sequence (DNA): TGTGCCAGCAGCCAAGACCCCCTTGGGGGGGCTGGAAACACCATATATTTT. Its translation is CASSQDPLGGAGNTIYF.